This entry lists 16 T cell receptor beta chains sequenced from one sample in a study of cytomegalovirus exposure and HLA in healthy donors (dated by TCRdb to about 2017). The receptor library was made with the immunoSEQ multiplex PCR assay. A mixture of 60 forward primers for TCR Vbeta segments and 13 reverse primers for TCR Jbeta segments was used in the multiplex PCR. TCRdb's version of the immuneACCESS table is confined to in-frame rearrangements and falls short of the full clone set. An unresolved V gene accounts for under half of the shortfall where checked; the remainder is of unknown origin. The table for this sample lists around 80,000 clones; around 79% of them were counted only once. The biggest ten clones account for 5.9% of the sample. Sequenced input: PBMCs. The receptors here all came from a man aged 18 to 29 in good health and CMV-seropositive.

The chain uses TRBV12-5 and TRBJ2-1; 12 bases map to TRBD2. The CDR3 loop spans 14 amino acids. V shed 6 bases and J 8 bases; nucleotides not matched to a gene: 5. The V gene's germline CDR1 is LGHNT and CDR2 FRNRAP. DNA for the CDR3: TGTGCTAGTGGGCTAGCGGGAGGGCCGCATGAGCAGTTCTTC. This gives the protein CASGLAGGPHEQFF.

The chain employs TRBV10-1 and TRBJ1-3; D is ambiguous. Trimming pared 10 bases from V and 5 bases from J, leaving 15 bases between. Germline loops: CDR1 WNHNN, CDR2 SYGVQD (reference sequence). This CDR3 is built from 13 residues. The CDR3 sequence is CANQFDIRNTIYF. In nucleotides, the CDR3 is TGCGCCAACCAGTTTGACATACGAAACACCATATATTTT.

This chain joins TRBV2 and TRBJ1-5; 10 nucleotides align to TRBD1. The V gene end was trimmed by 6 bases and the J gene end by 2 bases; junction bases not matched to a gene: 22. This CDR3 is 21 amino acids long. CDR1 is SNHLY, CDR2 FYNNEI, per germline. The CDR3 reads CASRPEIRDRGWFSGNQPQHF. The CDR3 bases are TGTGCCAGCAGGCCCGAGATCCGGGACAGGGGTTGGTTTAGCGGCAATCAGCCCCAGCATTTT.

This clone was seen a few times. The gene calls are TRBV6-1 and TRBJ2-2; D unresolved. The CDR3 is 14 amino acids. Germline CDR1 and CDR2: MNHNS and SASEGT. The V gene lost 7 bases and the J gene lost 1 base, with 10 bases spanning the gap. CDR3 protein: CASKVGRNTGELFF. DNA for the CDR3: TGTGCCAGCAAGGTTGGGCGGAACACCGGGGAGCTGTTTTTT.

The chain employs TRBV5-1 and TRBJ2-5, with 9 bases identical to TRBD2. The J segment lost 3 bases and the V segment lost 4 bases, leaving 16 bases of the junction unmatched. Germline CDR1 is SGHRS and CDR2 is YFSETQ. This CDR3 has 18 residues. This chain's CDR3 is CASSQISGTSPLKETQYF. The CDR3 region has the DNA TGCGCCAGCAGCCAAATTTCCGGGACTAGCCCTTTAAAAGAGACCCAGTACTTC.

This chain uses TRBV5-4 with TRBJ2-7; D is unresolved. Trimming shortened V by 0 bases and J by 0 bases, and 7 bases separated the two germline ends. Germline CDR1 and CDR2: SGHNT and YYREEE (reference sequence). The CDR3 is made up of 14 amino acids. The CDR3 is CASSLAVSSYEQYF. CDR3 nucleotides: TGTGCCAGCAGCTTGGCCGTCAGCTCCTACGAGCAGTACTTC. The variable domain in full, with the rest retrieved from reference TRBV5-4 and TRBJ2-7, is ETGVTQSPTHLIKTRGQQVTLRCSSQSGHNTVSWYQQALGQGPQFIFQYYREEENGRGNFPPRFSGLQFPNYSSELNVNALELDDSALYLCASSLAVSSYEQYFGPGTRLTVT.

This clone was seen a few times. The chain is built from TRBV25-1 and TRBJ2-2, with D maybe TRBD2 (6 bases). Germline CDR1 and CDR2: MGHDK and SYGVNS. The CDR3 runs 15 residues. The V and J ends lost 3 bases and 1 base respectively, with 9 bases between them. CDR3 residues: CASSDLGGNTGELFF. The CDR3 DNA is TGTGCCAGCAGTGACCTCGGGGGGAACACCGGGGAGCTGTTTTTT.

The chain has TRBV5-1 and TRBJ1-2, with 7 bases matching TRBD1. The J segment lost 7 bases and the V segment lost 4 bases, leaving 4 bases of the junction unmatched. Germline V CDR1 and CDR2: SGHRS, YFSETQ. The CDR3 sequence is 12 residues long. CDR3 region: CASSRRDSGYTF. CDR3 nucleotide sequence: TGCGCCAGCAGCCGCCGGGACAGTGGCTACACCTTC.

The chain links TRBV7-3 to TRBJ2-5; maybe TRBD2 (7 bases). The CDR3 spans 16 residues. Germline values: CDR1 SGHTA, CDR2 FQGTGA. The V and J ends lost 5 bases and 3 bases respectively, with 19 bases between them. The CDR3 DNA follows: TGTGCCAGCAGCCCGTTAGGGGGAGGGCCAAAAGAGACCCAGTACTTC. Translation: CASSPLGGGPKETQYF.

V usage is TRBV2 and J usage is TRBJ1-5; TRBD1 agrees at 9 bases. The V gene end was trimmed by 0 bases and the J gene end by 5 bases; junction bases not matched to a gene: 5. CDR1 is SNHLY and CDR2 is FYNNEI in the germline V gene. The CDR3 totals 16 residues. CDR3 protein: CASSEAGTGPDQPQHF. Here the CDR3 DNA reads TGTGCCAGCAGTGAAGCGGGGACAGGGCCGGATCAGCCCCAGCATTTT.

The rearrangement links TRBV11-3 to TRBJ2-7, with D tentatively TRBD1 (5 bases). CDR3 length equals 15 residues. Deletions cut 5 bases from V and 2 bases from J, with 16 bases between. CDR1 and CDR2 (germline): SGHNT, YENEEA. The CDR3 loop is CASSQPKGVPYEQYF. CDR3 bases: TGTGCCAGCAGCCAACCGAAAGGGGTCCCCTACGAGCAGTACTTC.

About this clone itself: The junction differs from germline at one of its ends, possibly a read error. The rearrangement uses TRBV11-2 and TRBJ2-7; 14 nucleotides match TRBD2. Germline CDR1 is SGHAT and CDR2 is FQNNGV. This CDR3 contains 13 residues. The DNA of the CDR3 is TGTGCCAGCAGCTCCGGGACTAGCGGGAGCCCCGTATTC. It codes for CASSSGTSGSPVF. The complete variable domain, with remaining parts taken from reference TRBV11-2 and TRBJ2-7, reads EAGVAQSPRYKIIEKRQSVAFWCNPISGHATLYWYQQILGQGPKLLIQFQNNGVVDDSQLPKDRFSAERLKGVDSTLKIQPAKLEDSAVYLCASSSGTSGSPVFGPGTRLTVT.

The V call is TRBV6-4, the J call TRBJ2-2; 7 nucleotides match TRBD2. CDR3 size: 13 residues. The junction had 2 bases not matched to a gene; V was cut back by 2 bases and J by 8 bases. Germline V gene lookup returns CDR1 MRHNA and CDR2 SNTAGT. DNA for the CDR3: TGTGCCAGCAGTGACAGCGGGATGGGGGAGCTGTTTTTT. Residues: CASSDSGMGELFF.

This chain joins TRBV19 and TRBJ1-5, with TRBD1 identical over 8 bases. In germline, CDR1 is LNHDA, CDR2 SQIVND (reference sequence). The trim removed 7 bases at V and 4 bases at J, leaving 9 bases unmatched. The length of the CDR3 is 15 residues. CDR3 nucleotide sequence: TGTGCCAGTAAGGGGCGGACAGGGCCTAATCAGCCCCAGCATTTT. It translates to CASKGRTGPNQPQHF.

This clone has a handful of counts. The chain joins TRBV28 to TRBJ1-1; 7 bases align to TRBD1. The V gene end was trimmed by 3 bases and the J gene end by 4 bases; junction bases not matched to a gene: 8. The CDR3 is made up of 15 amino acids. The V gene's germline CDR1 is MDHEN and CDR2 SYDVKM. CDR3 in amino acids: CASSFGRGAGTEAFF. The CDR3 DNA reads as TGTGCCAGCAGTTTCGGCAGGGGGGCAGGCACTGAAGCTTTCTTT.

The V gene is TRBV6-1, the J gene TRBJ1-5; maybe TRBD1 (5 bases). In germline, CDR1 is MNHNS, CDR2 SASEGT. The V end lost 4 bases, the J end lost 3 bases, and 10 bases lay between the germline ends. This CDR3 comprises 14 residues. The CDR3 region has the DNA TGTGCCAGCAGTGTGGTACAGGTCAATCAGCCCCAGCATTTT. This sequence encodes CASSVVQVNQPQHF.